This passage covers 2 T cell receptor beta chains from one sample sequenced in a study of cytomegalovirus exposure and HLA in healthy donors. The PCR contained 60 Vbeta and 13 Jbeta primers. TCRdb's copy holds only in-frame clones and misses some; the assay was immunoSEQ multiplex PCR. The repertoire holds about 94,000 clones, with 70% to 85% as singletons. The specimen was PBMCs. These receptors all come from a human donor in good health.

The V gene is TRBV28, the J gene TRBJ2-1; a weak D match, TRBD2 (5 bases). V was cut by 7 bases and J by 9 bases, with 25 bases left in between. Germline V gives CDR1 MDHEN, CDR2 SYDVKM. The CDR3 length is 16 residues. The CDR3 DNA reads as TGTGCCAGCACCCCTGCTGCGGGCGGAGCGTCGGGTGAGCAGTTCTTC. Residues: CASTPAAGGASGEQFF. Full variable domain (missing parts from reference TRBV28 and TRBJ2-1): DVKVTQSSRYLVKRTGEKVFLECVQDMDHENMFWYRQDPGLGLRLIYFSYDVKMKEKGDIPEGYSVSREKKERFSLILESASTNQTSMYLCASTPAAGGASGEQFFGPGTRLTVL.

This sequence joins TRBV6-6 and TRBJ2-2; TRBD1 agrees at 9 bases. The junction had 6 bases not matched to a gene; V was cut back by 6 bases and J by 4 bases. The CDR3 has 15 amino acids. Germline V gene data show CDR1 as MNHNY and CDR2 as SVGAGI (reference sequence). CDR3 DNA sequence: TGTGCCAGCAGACGCGGACAGGGGCGCACCGGGGAGCTGTTTTTT. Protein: CASRRGQGRTGELFF.